Sequencing of this T cell receptor (beta chain) was carried out in a study of OX40 agonist ivuxolimab in advanced cancers. In the study overall: Recorded diagnoses for dose-escalation patients were hepatocellular carcinoma, melanoma, renal cell or head and neck cancer. Partial responses were achieved by three patients, one with hepatocellular carcinoma and two with cutaneous melanoma.

The assay was immunoSEQ multiplex PCR, and TCRdb's table has in-frame clones only and misses some. The repertoire holds tens of thousands of clones, with about nine tenths as singletons. Comments on this clone: What it recognizes is unknown.

The germline CDR1 and CDR2 sequences are SEHNR and FQNEAQ (reference sequence). Losses at the gene ends were 5 bases for V and 0 bases for J; bases not matched to a gene: 6. CDR3 length: 15 amino acids. Study results and limitations: The work left the antigen specificity of expanded peripheral T cells undetermined.

The receptor comes from an adult with an advanced solid tumor such as melanoma, head and neck, liver or kidney cancer. The input for sequencing was CD4+ or CD8+ T cells sorted from blood, taken in a trial of the OX40 agonist ivuxolimab. The chain has TRBV7-9 and TRBJ1-1, with 7 nucleotides matching TRBD1. CDR3 amino acids: CASSPRQGMNTEAFF. The CDR3 DNA reads TGTGCCAGCAGCCCCAGACAGGGAATGAACACTGAAGCTTTCTTT.